The present T cell receptor beta chain was sequenced within a study of metastatic and nonmetastatic thyroid tumors. Study details: Repertoires of blood and of tissue (tumor or nodule) from malignant and benign thyroid patients were compared.

Thyroid surgery took place with no prior treatment in any patient. A remark on this clone: Antigen: not known. An end of the junction does not agree with germline; a read error may underlie this.

Germline lookup yields CDR1 SQVTM and CDR2 ANQGSEA. The CDR3 runs to 16 residues. In the original workflow: A papillary thyroid cancer distant-metastasis classifier was built from CDR3 differences across clinicopathological groups. TCRdb re-clonotyped the PCR reads via MiXCR. For this entry, the V and J calls and clone size follow TCRdb and not the study's own pipeline. Altogether around 26,000 clones are present, more than 15% being singletons, with the ten largest covering roughly 5.1%. Findings and limits, study-wide: It was reportedly found that TCR beta diversity was significantly higher in malignant thyroid tumors than in benign nodules, a difference seen in both blood and tumor samples.

The sequence was collected from a male donor with papillary thyroid cancer or a benign thyroid nodule (not recorded which). Some clones in this sample may be carry-over from other donors' samples. Material for sequencing was blood. J is TRBJ2-2 and V is TRBV29-1; 9 positions match TRBD2. The DNA of the CDR3 is TGCAGCATCAAAGTTAGGGGCGGGAGGGAGGGCGGGGAGCTGTTTTTC. This codes for CSIKVRGGREGGELFF.